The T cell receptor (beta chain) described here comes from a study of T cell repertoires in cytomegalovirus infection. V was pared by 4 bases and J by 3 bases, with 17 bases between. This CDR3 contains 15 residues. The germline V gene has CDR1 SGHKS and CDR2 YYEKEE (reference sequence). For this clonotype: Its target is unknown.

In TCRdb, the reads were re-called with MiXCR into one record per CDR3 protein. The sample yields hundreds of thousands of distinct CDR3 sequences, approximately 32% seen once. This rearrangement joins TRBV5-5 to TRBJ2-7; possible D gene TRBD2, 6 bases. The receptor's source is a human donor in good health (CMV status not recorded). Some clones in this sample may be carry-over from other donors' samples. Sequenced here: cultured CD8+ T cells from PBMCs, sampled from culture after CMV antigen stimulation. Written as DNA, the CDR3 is TGTGCCAGCAGCCCGGAGGGCGGACATTACTACGAGCAGTACGTC. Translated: CASSPEGGHYYEQYV.